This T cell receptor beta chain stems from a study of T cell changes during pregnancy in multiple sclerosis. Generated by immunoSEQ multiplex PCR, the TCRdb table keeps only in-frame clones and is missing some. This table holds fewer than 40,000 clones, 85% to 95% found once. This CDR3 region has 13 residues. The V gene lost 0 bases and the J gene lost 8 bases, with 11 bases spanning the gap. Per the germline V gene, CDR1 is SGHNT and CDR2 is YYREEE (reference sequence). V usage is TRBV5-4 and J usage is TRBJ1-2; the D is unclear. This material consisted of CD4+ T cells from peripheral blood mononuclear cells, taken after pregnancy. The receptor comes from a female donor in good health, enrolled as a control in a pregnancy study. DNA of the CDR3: TGTGCCAGCAGCTTGGTTACTAGGCAGGGCTACACCTTC. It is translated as CASSLVTRQGYTF.